The clone carrying this T cell receptor (beta chain) has only a few counts. Its target is not known. This specimen comes from a study of blood T cells in healthy people across ages. V was cut by 2 bases and J by 7 bases, with 11 bases left in between. Germline V lookup: CDR1 MNHEY, CDR2 SVGAGI. This CDR3 has 13 amino acids. A second PCR, run for about 7 to 11 cycles, used a sample-barcoded 5' primer plus a J-beta primer mix. Each cDNA molecule was tagged by a template-switch adaptor that had 12 random nucleotides. One entry per CDR3 protein, called by TCRdb with MiXCR from the 5' RACE reads. The table shows some 1.5 million distinct CDR3 sequences, with 28% occurring only once. Study outcomes and limitations: With unsorted PBMCs, a conclusive comparison of naive versus antigen-experienced cells was not possible. More naive CD4+ cells and higher diversity marked long-lived donors relative to aged donors.

The chain employs TRBV6-5 and TRBJ1-2; D remains ambiguous. Input material: blood. The source of this sequence is a woman under 40 in good health. The CDR3 DNA reads as TGTGCCAGCAGTTACAGGGAGAGCGGTGGCTACACCTTC. This gives the protein CASSYRESGGYTF.